This T cell receptor (beta chain) was sequenced for a study of cytomegalovirus exposure and HLA in healthy donors. Study-wide points: The tendency of first-cohort TCR clusters to co-occur in the roughly 130 validation repertoires emerged from a later analysis.

The CDR3 extends over 15 amino acids. The V gene end was trimmed by 2 bases and the J gene end by 7 bases; junction bases not matched to a gene: 7. Germline V gene data show CDR1 as SGHTA and CDR2 as FQGNSA. Profiling relied on immunoSEQ multiplex PCR, and the TCRdb table lists in-frame clones only, not all of them. The data contain over 110,000 clones, just under 85% of them seen just once; the ten biggest clones take up under 1.5%. About this clone itself: Its antigen is undetermined.

The TCR comes from a woman in her twenties or thirties in good health and CMV-seronegative. Sequencing was done on a sample of PBMCs. This rearrangement joins TRBV7-2 to TRBJ2-2, with TRBD2 identical over 7 bases. The CDR3 DNA sequence: TGTGCCAGCAGCTTAAAGCGGGGAGTGGGCGGGGAGCTGTTTTTT. Translated, it gives CASSLKRGVGGELFF.